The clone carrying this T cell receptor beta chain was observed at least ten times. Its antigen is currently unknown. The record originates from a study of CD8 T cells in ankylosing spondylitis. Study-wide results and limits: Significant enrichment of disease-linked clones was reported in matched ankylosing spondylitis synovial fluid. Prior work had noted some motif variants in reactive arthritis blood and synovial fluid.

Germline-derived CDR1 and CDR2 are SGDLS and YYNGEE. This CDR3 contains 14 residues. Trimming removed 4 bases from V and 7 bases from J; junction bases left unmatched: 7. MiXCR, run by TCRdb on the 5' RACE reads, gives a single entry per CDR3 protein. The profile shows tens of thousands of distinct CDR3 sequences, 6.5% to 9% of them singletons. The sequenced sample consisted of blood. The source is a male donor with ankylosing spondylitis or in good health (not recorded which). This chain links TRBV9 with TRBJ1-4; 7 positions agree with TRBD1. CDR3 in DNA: TGTGCCAGCAGCCCTCCGGGACAGCCTGAAAAACTGTTTTTT. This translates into CASSPPGQPEKLFF.